These 29 T cell receptor beta chains were sequenced from one sample in a study of blood T cell repertoires in COVID-19. The data were produced by immunoSEQ multiplex PCR, yet TCRdb's version contains in-frame clones alone and is incomplete. In the table there are 650,000 to 800,000 clones, 85% to 90% of which are singletons. The sequenced sample was peripheral blood. All receptors derive from a woman between 18 and 29 years old with acute or convalescent COVID-19.

The rearrangement joins TRBV5-6 to TRBJ1-2, with TRBD1 matching over 9 bases. Looked up from germline, CDR1 is SGHDT and CDR2 is YYEEEE. The CDR3 loop spans 15 amino acids. Trimming removed 4 bases from V and 6 bases from J; junction bases left unmatched: 10. The CDR3 coding sequence is TGTGCCAGCAGCGACGGCACAGGGGGCGGGGATGGCTACACCTTC. It yields the protein CASSDGTGGGDGYTF.

The table lists this clone with a count of one. The rearrangement joins TRBV23-1 to TRBJ2-1; D remains ambiguous. TRBV23-1 is known as an ORF, though its function is uncertain. The CDR3 is 9 amino acids. V lost 6 bases to trimming and J lost 10 bases, with 4 bases between them. The CDR3 region is CASSREQFF. The CDR3 DNA reads TGCGCCAGCAGCCGGGAGCAGTTCTTC.

The rearrangement links TRBV14 to TRBJ1-2; 7 positions agree with TRBD1. The CDR3 is made up of 14 amino acids. CDR1 is SGHDN and CDR2 is FVKESK in the germline V gene. Trimming cost V 4 bases and J 4 bases; bases outside gene matches: 6. The CDR3 DNA is TGTGCCAGCAGCCCCGGACAGGTTGGCTATGGCTACACCTTC. This sequence encodes CASSPGQVGYGYTF. Supplemented by reference TRBV14 and TRBJ1-2, the full variable domain reads EAGVTQFPSHSVIEKGQTVTLRCDPISGHDNLYWYRRVMGKEIKFLLHFVKESKQDESGMPNNRFLAERTGGTYSTLKVQPAELEDSGVYFCASSPGQVGYGYTFGSGTRLTVV.

The chain has TRBV27 and TRBJ1-2; no clear D. The germline V and J ends were trimmed by 5 bases and 2 bases, with 18 bases remaining between them. The CDR3 has 16 residues. Germline lookup yields CDR1 MNHEY and CDR2 SMNVEV (reference sequence). CDR3 coding DNA: TGTGCCAGCAGTCCCGTACGAGTTACTACCAACTATGGCTACACCTTC. Translated: CASSPVRVTTNYGYTF.

The chain couples TRBV30 to TRBJ1-3, with D unclear. The ends were cut back, 2 bases at V and 2 bases at J, with 10 bases in the middle. Germline CDR1 and CDR2: GTSNPN and SVGIG (reference sequence). This CDR3 has 14 amino acids. This CDR3 is CAWSRGDPGNTIYF. The CDR3 nucleotides are TGTGCCTGGAGTCGAGGTGATCCTGGAAACACCATATATTTT.

This chain connects TRBV24-1 to TRBJ2-3; perhaps TRBD2 as D (5 bases). Germline lookup yields CDR1 KGHDR and CDR2 SFDVKD. The CDR3 is made up of 16 amino acids. Trimming removed 5 bases from V and 2 bases from J, with 16 bases in between. DNA of the CDR3: TGTGCCACCAGTGGTCCCCGGGGAGCATACACAGATACGCAGTATTTT. Translating it yields CATSGPRGAYTDTQYF.

The chain uses TRBV7-2 and TRBJ1-5; D perhaps matches TRBD1 (5 bases). Germline V gene lookup returns CDR1 SGHTA and CDR2 FQGNSA. The CDR3 covers 16 residues. V lost 1 base and J 4 bases, leaving 14 bases between the germline ends. As DNA, the CDR3 is TGTGCCAGCAGCTTAGAGGCGGGGGTTAGGAATCAGCCCCAGCATTTT. It translates to CASSLEAGVRNQPQHF.

The chain is built from TRBV21-1 and TRBJ1-2; the table's D call TRBD1 went unverified against the DNA. TRBV21-1 is noted as a pseudogene. The CDR3 runs 15 residues. CDR3 nucleotides: TGTGCCAGCAGCAGGTGGACAGTGACTAACTATGGCTACACCTTC. Amino acid sequence: CASSRWTVTNYGYTF.

This clone was observed once. The V call is TRBV5-8, the J call TRBJ1-2; D is unresolved. Trimming removed 4 bases from V and 2 bases from J, with 18 bases in between. The CDR3 covers 16 residues. Germline-derived CDR1 and CDR2 are SGHTS and YDEGEE. Here the CDR3 DNA reads TGTGCCAGCAGCCCTGTCGGCACAGAATTAAACTATGGCTACACCTTC. Translating it yields CASSPVGTELNYGYTF.

In the case of this clone: The identical CDR3 is also encoded by other nucleotide sequences in the sample. The rearrangement uses TRBV11-2 and TRBJ2-2, with unresolved D. The CDR3 totals 12 residues. The germline CDR1 and CDR2 sequences are SGHAT and FQNNGV. V lost 3 bases and J 4 bases, leaving 3 bases between the germline ends. CDR3 DNA: TGTGCCAGCAGCTTCGTCACCGGGGAGCTGTTTTTT. Translation: CASSFVTGELFF.

The chain combines TRBV9 with TRBJ1-2; D gene uncertain. Trimming cost V 0 bases and J 2 bases, with 14 bases left between them. The CDR3 is made up of 16 amino acids. Germline values: CDR1 SGDLS, CDR2 YYNGEE. The CDR3 DNA reads TGTGCCAGCAGCGTAGATGATCGGGGAACCAACTATGGCTACACCTTC. This translates into CASSVDDRGTNYGYTF.

The V gene is TRBV27, the J gene TRBJ1-5, with 8 bases fitting TRBD1. This CDR3 has 13 residues. Germline trimming cut 4 bases from V and 7 bases from J; bases unmatched to any gene: 3. Germline V gives CDR1 MNHEY, CDR2 SMNVEV (reference sequence). The CDR3 DNA reads as TGTGCCAGCAGTTGGACAGGGAACCAGCCCCAGCATTTT. This encodes CASSWTGNQPQHF.

CDR3 nucleotides: TGTGCCTGGAGGAGAGCAGGGGGCGGCTACACCTTC. Its protein is CAWRRAGGGYTF. This chain connects TRBV30 to TRBJ1-2; the match to TRBD1 covers 8 bases. The V gene's germline CDR1 is GTSNPN and CDR2 SVGIG (reference sequence). The CDR3 loop spans 12 amino acids. After removal of 3 bases from V and 8 bases from J, the junction contained 5 bases not matched to a gene.

The chain employs TRBV7-8 and TRBJ1-2, with D possibly being TRBD1 (6 bases). CDR1 SGHVS and CDR2 FQNEAQ come from the germline V gene. V lost 3 bases and J 2 bases, leaving 7 bases between the germline ends. The CDR3 has 13 residues. The CDR3 DNA is TGTGCCAGCAGCTTCCAGGGGAACTATGGCTACACCTTC. Amino acid sequence: CASSFQGNYGYTF.

The rearrangement links TRBV11-2 to TRBJ2-2; no clear D. V lost 4 bases to trimming and J lost 5 bases, with 5 bases between them. The CDR3 contains 12 residues. Germline CDR1 and CDR2: SGHAT and FQNNGV. The CDR3 DNA is TGTGCCAGCAGCTCCCCGACCGGGGAGCTGTTTTTT. The encoded protein is CASSSPTGELFF.

The chain is built from TRBV7-9 and TRBJ1-6; TRBD1 matches 9 bases. V lost 1 base, J lost 9 bases, and 4 bases stayed unmatched. This CDR3 comprises 15 residues. CDR1 and CDR2 from the germline V gene are SEHNR and FQNEAQ (reference sequence). The CDR3 DNA follows: TGTGCCAGCAGCTTAGAGGGACAGGGAGTTTCACCCCTCCACTTT. Translating it yields CASSLEGQGVSPLHF.

The genes are TRBV30 and TRBJ1-5, with 7 bases lining up with TRBD1. With 2 bases clipped from V and 0 bases from J, the junction kept 1 base outside the gene matches. From germline, CDR1 is GTSNPN and CDR2 SVGIG (reference sequence). The CDR3 consists of 14 residues. CDR3 DNA: TGTGCCTGGAGTAGGACAGGTAGCAATCAGCCCCAGCATTTT. As protein: CAWSRTGSNQPQHF. Full variable domain (missing parts from reference TRBV30 and TRBJ1-5): SQTIHQWPATLVQPVGSPLSLECTVEGTSNPNLYWYRQAAGRGLQLLFYSVGIGQISSEVPQNLSASRPQDRQFILSSKKLLLSDSGFYLCAWSRTGSNQPQHFGDGTRLSIL.

J is TRBJ1-2 and V is TRBV19; D may be TRBD1 (5 bases). The V and J ends lost 4 bases and 5 bases respectively, with 11 bases between them. This CDR3 region has 13 residues. Germline V gene lookup returns CDR1 LNHDA and CDR2 SQIVND (reference sequence). The CDR3 nucleotides are TGTGCCAGTAGTAGGGGGGATGGGTATGGCTACACCTTC. It translates to CASSRGDGYGYTF.

The gene calls are TRBV5-1 and TRBJ2-5, with D possibly being TRBD2 (6 bases). Trimming removed 3 bases at V and 3 bases at J, with 9 bases between. This CDR3 contains 13 residues. Per germline, CDR1 SGHRS and CDR2 YFSETQ. In DNA form, the CDR3 reads TGCGCCAGCAGCTGGGAGGATAAAGAGACCCAGTACTTC. The encoded protein is CASSWEDKETQYF.

The chain's CDR3 is CAWTPGQGWRSPLHF. CDR3 nucleotides: TGTGCCTGGACCCCCGGACAGGGCTGGCGGTCACCCCTCCACTTT. This chain links TRBV30 with TRBJ1-6; the match to TRBD1 covers 8 bases. The junction had 12 bases not matched to a gene; V was cut back by 4 bases and J by 10 bases. The CDR3 runs to 15 residues. The germline CDR1 and CDR2 sequences are GTSNPN and SVGIG (reference sequence).

CDR3 DNA sequence: TGTGCCAGCAGAGACCCGAGGGGAGGTGGCAATCAGCCCCAGCATTTT. Residues: CASRDPRGGGNQPQHF. V is TRBV2 and J is TRBJ1-5; tentative D call: TRBD1 (5 bases). Trimming shortened V by 6 bases and J by 2 bases, and 17 bases separated the two germline ends. The CDR3 contains 16 residues. Germline V CDR1 and CDR2: SNHLY, FYNNEI.

On this clone: One base away lies a much larger clone, so this may be a sequencing read error. The chain recombines TRBV27 with TRBJ1-1, with D possibly being TRBD1 (5 bases). Germline V gene sequence: CDR1 MNHEY, CDR2 SMNVEV (reference sequence). V was pared by 2 bases and J by 5 bases, with 6 bases between. The CDR3 spans 12 residues. The CDR3 DNA follows: TGTGCCAGCAGTTTAAGGGGAACTGAAGCTTTCTTT. Translated, it gives CASSLRGTEAFF.

This clone is a singleton in its sample. This chain uses TRBV27 with TRBJ1-2; D is undetermined. The CDR3 totals 13 residues. The V end was cut by 11 bases, the J end by 8 bases, with 21 bases between. From germline, CDR1 is MNHEY and CDR2 SMNVEV (reference sequence). As DNA, the CDR3 is TGTGCCGCCTCCTCGGGTATCCGGGAGGGCTACACCTTC. Its translation is CAASSGIREGYTF.

V is TRBV20-1 and J is TRBJ2-1, with a possible D match to TRBD1 (6 bases). Germline lookup yields CDR1 DFQATT and CDR2 SNEGSKA (reference sequence). CDR3 length equals 13 residues. The ends were cut back, 3 bases at V and 7 bases at J, with 13 bases in the middle. CDR3 coding DNA: TGCAGTGCTAGTCTGGACAGTCGTAATGAGCAGTTCTTC. As protein: CSASLDSRNEQFF.

This clone was detected only a few times. This chain connects TRBV27 to TRBJ2-1; 7 bases are a match to TRBD2. This CDR3 region has 17 residues. Trimming cost V 5 bases and J 4 bases; bases outside gene matches: 14. CDR1 and CDR2 from the germline V gene are MNHEY and SMNVEV (reference sequence). In DNA form, the CDR3 reads TGTGCCAGCAGTCAATTAACCTGGTCTAGCGGTTACAATGAGCAGTTCTTC. Protein sequence: CASSQLTWSSGYNEQFF.

The chain uses TRBV5-6 and TRBJ1-2; TRBD1 might be the D (5 bases). Germline V lookup: CDR1 SGHDT, CDR2 YYEEEE. Trimming shortened V by 0 bases and J by 5 bases, and 5 bases separated the two germline ends. The CDR3 has 12 residues. The CDR3 reads CASSLGQYGYTF. CDR3 in DNA: TGTGCCAGCAGCTTGGGACAGTATGGCTACACCTTC.

This clone was counted a single time. The rearrangement joins TRBV6-5 to TRBJ1-2, with a possible D match to TRBD1 (6 bases). V was clipped by 2 bases and J by 4 bases, with 11 bases between them. The germline V gene encodes CDR1 MNHEY and CDR2 SVGAGI. CDR3 size: 14 residues. The CDR3 region has the DNA TGTGCCAGCAGTTACAAACAGGGAGCCTATGGCTACACCTTC. Translated: CASSYKQGAYGYTF.

The V and J genes are TRBV2 and TRBJ1-2; a weak D match, TRBD1 (6 bases). From germline, CDR1 is SNHLY and CDR2 FYNNEI. The ends were cut back, 6 bases at V and 4 bases at J, with 12 bases in the middle. This CDR3 contains 13 residues. CDR3 amino acids: CASSPGEIYGYTF. The CDR3 DNA follows: TGTGCCAGCAGCCCAGGGGAGATCTATGGCTACACCTTC.

This chain uses TRBV3-1 (or the pseudogene TRBV3-2) with TRBJ1-2; 9 nucleotides agree with TRBD1. J was trimmed by 5 bases and V by 1 base; bases with no gene match: 2. This CDR3 has 14 residues. Germline lookup yields CDR1 LGHDT and CDR2 YNNKEL (reference sequence). CDR3 coding DNA: TGTGCCAGCAGCCAAGGACAGGGGGTTTATGGCTACACCTTC. It encodes CASSQGQGVYGYTF.